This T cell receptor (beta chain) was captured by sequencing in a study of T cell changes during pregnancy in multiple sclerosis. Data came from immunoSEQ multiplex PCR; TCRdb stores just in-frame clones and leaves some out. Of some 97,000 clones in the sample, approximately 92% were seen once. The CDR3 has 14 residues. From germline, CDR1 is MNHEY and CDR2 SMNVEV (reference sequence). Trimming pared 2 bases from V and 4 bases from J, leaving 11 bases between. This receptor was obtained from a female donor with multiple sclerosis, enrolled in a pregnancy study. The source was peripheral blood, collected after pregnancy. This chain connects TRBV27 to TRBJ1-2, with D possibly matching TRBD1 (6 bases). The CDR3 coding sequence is TGTGCCAGCAGTTTACGAGGGGGGGGCTATGGCTACACCTTC. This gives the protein CASSLRGGGYGYTF.